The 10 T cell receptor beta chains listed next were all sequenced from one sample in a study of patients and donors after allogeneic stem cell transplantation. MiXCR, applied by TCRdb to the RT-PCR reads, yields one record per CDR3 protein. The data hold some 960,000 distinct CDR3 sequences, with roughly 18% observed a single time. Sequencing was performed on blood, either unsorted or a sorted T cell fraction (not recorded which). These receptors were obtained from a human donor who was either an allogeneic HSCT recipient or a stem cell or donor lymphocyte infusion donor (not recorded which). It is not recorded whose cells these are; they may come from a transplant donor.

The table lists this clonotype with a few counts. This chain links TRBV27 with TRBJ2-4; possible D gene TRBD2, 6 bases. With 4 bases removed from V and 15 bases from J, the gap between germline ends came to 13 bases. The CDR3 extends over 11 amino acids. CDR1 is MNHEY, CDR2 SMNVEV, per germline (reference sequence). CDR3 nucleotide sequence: TGTGCCAGCAGTTCGGGGACTCTGGTGTACTTC. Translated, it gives CASSSGTLVYF.

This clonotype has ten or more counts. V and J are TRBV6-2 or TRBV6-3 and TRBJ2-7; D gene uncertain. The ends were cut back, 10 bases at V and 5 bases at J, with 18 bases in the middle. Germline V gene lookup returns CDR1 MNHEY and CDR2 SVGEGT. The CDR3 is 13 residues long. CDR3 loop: CAINRWVNDEQYF. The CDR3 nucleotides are TGTGCCATCAATCGTTGGGTGAACGACGAGCAGTACTTC.

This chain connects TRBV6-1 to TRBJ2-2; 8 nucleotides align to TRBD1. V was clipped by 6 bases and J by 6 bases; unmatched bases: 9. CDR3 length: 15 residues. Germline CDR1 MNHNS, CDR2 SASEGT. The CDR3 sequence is CASRGQGIDPGELFF. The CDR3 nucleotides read TGTGCCAGCAGAGGACAGGGCATTGACCCCGGGGAGCTGTTTTTT.

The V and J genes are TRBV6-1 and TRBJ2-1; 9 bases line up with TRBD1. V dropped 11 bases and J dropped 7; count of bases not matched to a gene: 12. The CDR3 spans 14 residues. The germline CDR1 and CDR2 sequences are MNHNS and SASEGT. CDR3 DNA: TGTGCCGCTTCCGGGACAGGGCAAGGAAATGAGCAGTTCTTC. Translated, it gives CAASGTGQGNEQFF.

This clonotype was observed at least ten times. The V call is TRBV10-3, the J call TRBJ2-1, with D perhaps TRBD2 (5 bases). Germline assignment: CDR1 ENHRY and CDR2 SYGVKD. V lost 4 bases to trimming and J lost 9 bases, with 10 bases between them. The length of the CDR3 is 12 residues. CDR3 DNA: TGTGCCATCAGTGGGTCTAGCTTTGAGCAGTTCTTC. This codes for CAISGSSFEQFF.

The CDR3 loop is CAYREIYEQYF. The CDR3 DNA reads TGTGCCTACAGGGAAATCTACGAGCAGTACTTC. This chain joins TRBV30 and TRBJ2-7; D may be TRBD1 (6 bases). Germline-derived CDR1 and CDR2 are GTSNPN and SVGIG (reference sequence). Trimming removed 7 bases from V and 3 bases from J, with 10 bases in between. This CDR3 region has 11 residues.

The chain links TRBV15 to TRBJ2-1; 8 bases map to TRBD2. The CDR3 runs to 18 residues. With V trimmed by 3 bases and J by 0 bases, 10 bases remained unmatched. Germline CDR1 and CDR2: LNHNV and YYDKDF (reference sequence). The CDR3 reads CATSSIHSGKSSYNEQFF. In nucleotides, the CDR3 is TGTGCCACCAGCAGCATCCATAGCGGGAAGAGCTCCTACAATGAGCAGTTCTTC.

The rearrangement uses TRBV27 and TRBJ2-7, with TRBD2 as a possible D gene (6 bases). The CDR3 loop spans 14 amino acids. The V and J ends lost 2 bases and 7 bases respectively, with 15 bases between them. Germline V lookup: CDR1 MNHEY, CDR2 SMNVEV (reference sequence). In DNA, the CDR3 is TGTGCCAGCAGTTTAGGAGGGGCCCGTAGGGAGCAGTACTTC. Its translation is CASSLGGARREQYF.

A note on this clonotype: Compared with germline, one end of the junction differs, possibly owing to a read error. The CDR3 protein is CASSLVPRAGELFF. The DNA of the CDR3 is TGTGCCAGCAGTTTAGTCCCCCGTGCCGGGGAGCTGTTTTTT. The chain joins TRBV7-2 to TRBJ2-2, with no clear D. The germline gives CDR1 SGHTA, CDR2 FQGNSA. The CDR3 totals 14 residues.

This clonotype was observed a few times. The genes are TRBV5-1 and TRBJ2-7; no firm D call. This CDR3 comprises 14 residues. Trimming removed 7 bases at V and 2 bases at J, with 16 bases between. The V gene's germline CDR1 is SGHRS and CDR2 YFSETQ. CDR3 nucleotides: TGCGCCAGCCGCCCCCCAGGCCCTACCTACGAGCAGTACTTC. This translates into CASRPPGPTYEQYF.